This T cell receptor beta chain appears in the sequencing data of a study of cytomegalovirus exposure and HLA in healthy donors. Use of 60 Vbeta and 13 Jbeta primers characterized the PCR. In the original processing: Later reanalysis found roughly 80 million unique TCR beta chains, roughly 9.9 million of them shared. The table came from immunoSEQ multiplex PCR; TCRdb's copy has only in-frame clones and leaves some out. V and J calls and clone size are as listed in that table; D and trimming were resolved from the DNA. The sample contains approximately 110,000 clones, approximately 80% of which appear only once. Regarding the study as a whole: Specific recognition of CMV antigens was confirmed in vitro for a few chains (all CMV-associated). About 87% or about 30% of the time was how often most TCR beta V segments were productive, according to an earlier analysis.

Concerning this clone itself: Its antigen remains unknown. The same CDR3 can be traced to other DNA sequences in this sample.

The CDR3 is 10 amino acids. Trimming cost V 5 bases and J 8 bases, with 7 bases left between them. Germline CDR1 reads DFQATT; CDR2 reads SNEGSKA (reference sequence). The chain carries TRBV20-1 and TRBJ2-1; D is perhaps TRBD1 (5 bases). The clonotype was recovered from a man aged 40-55 years in good health and CMV-seronegative. Material: PBMCs. The CDR3 DNA sequence: TGCAGTGCTTGGGGCGATGAGCAGTTCTTC. It specifies CSAWGDEQFF.